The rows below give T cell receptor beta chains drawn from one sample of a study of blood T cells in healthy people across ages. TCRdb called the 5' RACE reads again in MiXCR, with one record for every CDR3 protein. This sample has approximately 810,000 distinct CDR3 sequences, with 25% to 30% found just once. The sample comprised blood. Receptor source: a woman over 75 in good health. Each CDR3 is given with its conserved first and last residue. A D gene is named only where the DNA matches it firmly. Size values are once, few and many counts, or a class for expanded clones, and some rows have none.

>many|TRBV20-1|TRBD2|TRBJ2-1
TGCAGTGCTAGCCCTCTAGCGGGGGCCTACAATGAGCAGTTCTTC
CSASPLAGAYNEQFF
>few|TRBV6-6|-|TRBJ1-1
TGTGCCAGCAGTTACTCGCGTTCCCAGGCCGAAGCTTTCTTT
CASSYSRSQAEAFF
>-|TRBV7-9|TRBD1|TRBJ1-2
TGTGCCAGCAGCTTAGAAGGGGGCTTTAGCTATGGCTACACCTTC
CASSLEGGFSYGYTF
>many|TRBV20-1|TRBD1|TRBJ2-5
TGCAGTGCTCGCCTACTCGTAGGGACAGGAGCCCAAGAGACCCAGTACTTC
CSARLLVGTGAQETQYF
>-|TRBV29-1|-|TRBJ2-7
TGCAGCGTTGCCCGGGGGACCTACGAGCAGTACTTC
CSVARGTYEQYF
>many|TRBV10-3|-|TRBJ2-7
TGTGCCATCAGTGGAGGCCCACAGGGCTCCGAGCAGTACTTC
CAISGGPQGSEQYF
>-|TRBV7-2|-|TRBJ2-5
TGTGCCAGCAGCTACGTAGGGCGGGGCCCACAAGAGACCCAGTACTTC
CASSYVGRGPQETQYF
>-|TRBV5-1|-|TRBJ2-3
TGCGCCAGCAGCCCGATGGGGAGGGATACGCAGTATTTT
CASSPMGRDTQYF
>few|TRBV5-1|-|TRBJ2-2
TGCGCCAGCTCGGTGGGGGAGAACACCGGGGAGCTGTTTTTT
CASSVGENTGELFF
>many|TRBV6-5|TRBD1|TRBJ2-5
TGTGCCAGCAGATACAGGGGTGGGAAGACCCAGTACTTC
CASRYRGGKTQYF
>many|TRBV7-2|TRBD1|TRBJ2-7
TGTGCCAGCAGCTTTTGGACAGGAGCGACTTACGAGCAGTACTTC
CASSFWTGATYEQYF
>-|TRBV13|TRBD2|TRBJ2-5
TGTGCCAGCAGCTTAAGCGGGGGGGGCCGCAGAGAGACCCAGTACTTC
CASSLSGGGRRETQYF
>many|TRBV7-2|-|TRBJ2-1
TGTGCCAGCAGCTTAGTTCTCGCAGTCAATGAGCAGTTCTTC
CASSLVLAVNEQFF
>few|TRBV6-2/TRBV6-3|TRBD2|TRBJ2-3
TGTGCCAGCAGGAGACTAGCAGGAGATACGCAGTATTTT
CASRRLAGDTQYF
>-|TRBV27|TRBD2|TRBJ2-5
TGTGCCAGCAGTCGCCAGGCTCCGGGACTAGCCTTAGAGACCCAGTACTTC
CASSRQAPGLALETQYF
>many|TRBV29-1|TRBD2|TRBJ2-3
TGCAGCGTTGATGGGGGGGGTACAGATACGCAGTATTTT
CSVDGGGTDTQYF
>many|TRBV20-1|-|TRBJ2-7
TGCAGTGCTAGAGATCCGGCAGACTCCGCCTACGAGCAGTACTTC
CSARDPADSAYEQYF
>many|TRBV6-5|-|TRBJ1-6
TGTGCCAGCAGTTACTCTGGGAACAGGGTGGATTCACCCCTCCACTTT
CASSYSGNRVDSPLHF
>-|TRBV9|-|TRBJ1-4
TGTGCCAGCAGCGTAGGGGGAGGGGGAGTAAATGAAAAACTGTTTTTT
CASSVGGGGVNEKLFF
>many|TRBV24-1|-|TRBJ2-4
TGTGCCACCAGTGAGCCTAATTCGGACGGTGGAGTCAACATTCAGTACTTC
CATSEPNSDGGVNIQYF
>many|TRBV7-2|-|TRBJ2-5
TGTGCCAGCAGCTTAGGACACAGCCGAGAGACCCAGTACTTC
CASSLGHSRETQYF
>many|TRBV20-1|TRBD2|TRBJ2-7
TGCAGTGCTAGAGGAACTAGCGGCTACGAGCAGTACTTC
CSARGTSGYEQYF
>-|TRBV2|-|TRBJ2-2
TGTGCCAGCAGTGAAGCGCTTCGGAGAATCACCGGGGAGCTGTTTTTT
CASSEALRRITGELFF
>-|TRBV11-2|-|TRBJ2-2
TGTGCCAGCAGCCCCGCAGGACTTCTAAGGGGGACCGGGGAGCTGTTTTTT
CASSPAGLLRGTGELFF
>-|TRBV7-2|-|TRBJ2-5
TGTGCCAGCAGCTTAGAACAGGGCGCGGAGACCCAGTACTTC
CASSLEQGAETQYF
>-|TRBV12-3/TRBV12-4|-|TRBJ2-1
TGTGCCAGCAGCCCTACCTCGACGTCCAATGAGCAGTTCTTC
CASSPTSTSNEQFF
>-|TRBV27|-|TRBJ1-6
TGTGCCAGCAGTTTATCGAGGCAGGACCTAAGTTCACCCCTCCACTTT
CASSLSRQDLSSPLHF
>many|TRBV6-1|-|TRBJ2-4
TGTGCCAGCAGTGGCACAGGGAGGGCCAAAAACATTCAGTACTTC
CASSGTGRAKNIQYF
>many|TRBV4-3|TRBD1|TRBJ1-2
TGCGCCAGCAGCCAGCACAGGGAAGGGGGCGGCTACACCTTC
CASSQHREGGGYTF